This T cell receptor beta chain was captured by sequencing in a study of T cells in Graves' hyperthyroidism and ophthalmopathy. Study in general: Peripheral blood was drawn at first diagnosis, prior to all treatment.

Amplification of TCR beta CDR3 regions used RNA as the template. Carried out on the TCR CDR3, a first-round RT-PCR used the HTBI primer set. TCRdb reprocessed the multiplex PCR reads via MiXCR and lists one record per CDR3 protein. Of about 560,000 distinct CDR3 sequences listed, around a sixth are singletons. This CDR3 has 18 amino acids. Germline V lookup: CDR1 SEHNR, CDR2 FQNEAQ (reference sequence). Trimming cost V 7 bases and J 3 bases; bases outside gene matches: 13. Only a few counts were recorded for this clonotype. This sequence was found in a woman younger than 45 with Graves' hyperthyroidism. What was sequenced was blood. The chain has TRBV7-9 and TRBJ2-2, with TRBD2 identical over 11 bases. The CDR3 spells CASNPSPLAGVYTGELFF. In DNA form, the CDR3 reads TGTGCCAGCAACCCCTCACCACTAGCGGGAGTGTACACCGGGGAGCTGTTTTTT. The variable domain in full, completed from reference TRBV7-9 and TRBJ2-2, reads DTGVSQNPRHKITKRGQNVTFRCDPISEHNRLYWYRQTLGQGPEFLTYFQNEAQLEKSRLLSDRFSAERPKGSFSTLEIQRTEQGDSAMYLCASNPSPLAGVYTGELFFGEGSRLTVL.